This T cell receptor (beta chain) was retrieved from a study of blood T cell repertoires in COVID-19. Study at large: PBMCs, B-cell-depleted T cells, or T cells were the source of the cDNA or gDNA that made up the material.

Per the original methods: Using reference gene primer amplification, nucleated cell counts were estimated. Sequencing used immunoSEQ multiplex PCR; TCRdb keeps in-frame clones, though not all of them. V, J and clone size were drawn from that table, and D and trimming were deduced from the DNA. The sample has about 200,000 clones, 84% seen once; the top ten hold roughly 7.8%. Germline V gene data show CDR1 as SGHDN and CDR2 as FVKESK. V lost 3 bases and J 6 bases, leaving 6 bases between the germline ends. This CDR3 has 11 amino acids. The sample taken for sequencing was peripheral blood. This receptor was obtained from a woman older than 75 with COVID-19, enrolled during active disease. The chain carries TRBV14 and TRBJ2-7; no firm D call. As DNA, the CDR3 is TGTGCCAGCAGCCAGGGCCCCGAGCAGTACTTC. It specifies CASSQGPEQYF.